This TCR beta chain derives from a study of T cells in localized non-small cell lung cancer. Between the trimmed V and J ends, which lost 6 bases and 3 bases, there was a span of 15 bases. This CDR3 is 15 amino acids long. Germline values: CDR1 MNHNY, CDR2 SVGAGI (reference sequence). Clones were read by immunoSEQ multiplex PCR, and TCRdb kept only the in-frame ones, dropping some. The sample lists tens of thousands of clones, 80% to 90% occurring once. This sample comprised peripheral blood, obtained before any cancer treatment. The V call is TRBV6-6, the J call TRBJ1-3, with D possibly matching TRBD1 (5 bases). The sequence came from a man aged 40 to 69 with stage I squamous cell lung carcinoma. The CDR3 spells CASRGLSGVGNTIYF. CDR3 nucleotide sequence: TGTGCCAGCAGGGGCCTTTCGGGGGTTGGAAACACCATATATTTT.